This record covers a single T cell receptor beta chain. This entry comes from a study of blood T cell repertoires in COVID-19. The overall study: Material from acute and convalescent COVID-19 was sourced from the United States, Italy and Spain. T cells, B-cell-depleted T cells, or PBMCs provided the cDNA or gDNA that served as material.

Authors' data handling: From reference gene primer amplification, estimates of nucleated cell counts were derived. The assay was immunoSEQ multiplex PCR, and TCRdb's table has in-frame clones only and misses some. V and J calls plus clone size are reproduced from that table; the DNA served to infer D and trimming. There are 250,000 or so clones in the sample; nearly 90% occur only once, and about 0.74% lies in the top ten. This CDR3 comprises 15 residues. Trimming took 10 bases from V and 4 from J; bases not matched to a gene: 11. Germline V CDR1 and CDR2: SGHVS, FQNEAQ. The specimen was peripheral blood. The chain combines TRBV7-8 with TRBJ2-2; 8 bases are shared with TRBD2. This TCR was sampled from a woman aged 25 to 45 with acute or convalescent COVID-19. The CDR3 DNA is TGTGCCATGGGGCTAGCGGGTGTGGGCACCGGGGAGCTGTTTTTT. Translated: CAMGLAGVGTGELFF.